The T cell receptor (beta chain) under discussion was sequenced for a study of graft-versus-host responses after intestinal transplantation. Study details: Transplants were multivisceral, liver-intestinal, or isolated intestinal. The whole recipient group had anti-thymocyte globulin induction followed by tacrolimus and steroids for roughly three years.

A note on this clone: Its target is unknown.

Trimming stripped 0 bases from V and 10 bases from J, with 11 bases between. This CDR3 is 13 amino acids long. The germline V gene encodes CDR1 SGHRS and CDR2 YFSETQ. Here immunoSEQ multiplex PCR was the method, and the copy in TCRdb shows in-frame clones only, minus some. Among around 11,000 clones listed, about 80% were seen once. Intraepithelial plus lamina propria lymphocytes were released by processing graft tissue. The study's findings and limits: High graft-versus-host to host-versus-graft clonal ratios were seen in allografts of patients with graft-donor T cell macrochimerism. The marrow of recipients harbored GvH clones, and ileum or blood showed some of them first.

This chain links TRBV5-1 with TRBJ2-1; the D is unclear. The origin of this receptor is a human patient who received an intestinal transplant, so some T cells may come from the graft donor. Sequenced here: ileum tissue, sampled 23 days after intestinal transplant. The CDR3 region is CASSLEGYTEQFF. CDR3 DNA sequence: TGCGCCAGCAGCTTGGAAGGTTATACGGAGCAGTTCTTC.